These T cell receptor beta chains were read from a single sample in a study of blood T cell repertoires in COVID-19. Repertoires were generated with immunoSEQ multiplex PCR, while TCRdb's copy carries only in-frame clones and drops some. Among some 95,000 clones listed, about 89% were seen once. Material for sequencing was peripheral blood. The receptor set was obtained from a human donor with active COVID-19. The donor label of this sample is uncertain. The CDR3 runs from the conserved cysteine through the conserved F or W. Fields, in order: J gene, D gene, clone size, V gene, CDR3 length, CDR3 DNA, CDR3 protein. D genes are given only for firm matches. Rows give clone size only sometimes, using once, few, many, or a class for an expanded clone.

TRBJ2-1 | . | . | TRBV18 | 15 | TGTGCCAGCTCACCAGAGGGGAGGATAAGCAATGAGCAGTTCTTC | CASSPEGRISNEQFF
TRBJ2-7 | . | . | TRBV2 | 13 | TGTGCCGGGGCTCGGGGGAGTGATCAGGAGCAGTACTTC | CAGARGSDQEQYF
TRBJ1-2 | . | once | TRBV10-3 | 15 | TGTGCCATCAGTGAGTCGCGGGCGCAGAACTATGGCTACACCTTC | CAISESRAQNYGYTF
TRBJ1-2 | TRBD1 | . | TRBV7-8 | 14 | TGTGCCAGCAGCCCTCGGACAGGGGTGGATGGCTACACCTTC | CASSPRTGVDGYTF
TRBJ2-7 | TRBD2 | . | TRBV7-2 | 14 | TGTGCCAGCAGCTTCGCGGGGGGGCCGTGGGAGCAGTACTTC | CASSFAGGPWEQYF
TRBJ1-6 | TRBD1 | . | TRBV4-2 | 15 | TGTGCCAGCAGTTCACCGGGACAGGGCTATTCACCCCTCCACTTT | CASSSPGQGYSPLHF
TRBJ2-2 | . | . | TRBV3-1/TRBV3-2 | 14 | TGTGCCAGCAGCCAAGAAGCTCCCACCGGGGAGCTGTTTTTT | CASSQEAPTGELFF
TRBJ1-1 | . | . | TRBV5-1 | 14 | TGCGCCAGCAGCTTGATCCGGGGGGACACTGAAGCTTTCTTT | CASSLIRGDTEAFF
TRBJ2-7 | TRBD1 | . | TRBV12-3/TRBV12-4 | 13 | TGTGCCAGCAGCCCGGGACAGGGCTACGAGCAGTACTTC | CASSPGQGYEQYF
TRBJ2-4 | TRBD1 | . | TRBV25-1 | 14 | TGTGCCAGCAGAGGAGGGACAGGGGAGGTCGTTCAGTACTTC | CASRGGTGEVVQYF
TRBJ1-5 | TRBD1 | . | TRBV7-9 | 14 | TGTGCCAGCAGCGCAACAGGGGGCCCTCAGCCCCAGCATTTT | CASSATGGPQPQHF
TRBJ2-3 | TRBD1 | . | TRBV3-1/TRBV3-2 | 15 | TGTGCCAGCAGACATGGGGACAGGGTTTATGATACGCAGTATTTT | CASRHGDRVYDTQYF
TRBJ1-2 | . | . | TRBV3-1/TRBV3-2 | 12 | TGTGCCAGCAGCCAAGCGTACAGGGGCTACACCTTC | CASSQAYRGYTF
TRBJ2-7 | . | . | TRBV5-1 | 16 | TGCGCCAGCAGCCCTGAGGGGGACGGGGTCCTCCACGAGCAGTACTTC | CASSPEGDGVLHEQYF
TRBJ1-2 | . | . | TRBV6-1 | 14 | TGTGCCAGCAGTGAAAGGGGCGTAAGCTATGGCTACACCTTC | CASSERGVSYGYTF
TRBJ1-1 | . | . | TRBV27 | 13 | TGTGCCAGCAGTTTATCGGGAGGCACTGAAGCTTTCTTT | CASSLSGGTEAFF
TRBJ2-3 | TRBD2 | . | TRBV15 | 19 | TGTGCCACCAGCACGGGGCTAGGACTAGCGGGGGGATCCACAGATACGCAGTATTTT | CATSTGLGLAGGSTDTQYF
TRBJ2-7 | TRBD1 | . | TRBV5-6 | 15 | TGTGCCAGCAGCCCAAACAGGGGGCGCATCTACGAGCAGTACTTC | CASSPNRGRIYEQYF
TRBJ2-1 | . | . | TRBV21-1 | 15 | TGTGCCAGCAGCAATAGTGAACAGGACTACAATGAGCAGTTCTTC | CASSNSEQDYNEQFF
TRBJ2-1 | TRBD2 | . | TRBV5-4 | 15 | TGTGCCAGCAGCTTGGTGGGGGGGAGGAACAATGAGCAGTTCTTC | CASSLVGGRNNEQFF
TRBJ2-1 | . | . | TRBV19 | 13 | TGTGCCAGTAGTATGGGAGCATACAATGAGCAGTTCTTC | CASSMGAYNEQFF
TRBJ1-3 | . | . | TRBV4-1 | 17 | TGCGCCAGCAGCCAGGGAGGGGGTCGGAGCTCTGGAAACACCATATATTTT | CASSQGGGRSSGNTIYF